This T cell receptor beta chain was identified in a study of blood T cell repertoires in COVID-19. Study-level information: Samples representing acute and convalescent COVID-19 were sourced from the United States, Italy and Spain. Nucleic acid was either cDNA or gDNA, and it came from T cells, B-cell-depleted T cells, or PBMCs.

Source study methods: For nucleated cells, counts were estimated from reference gene primer amplification. Only in-frame clones appear in the TCRdb table, and some are missing; sequencing was by immunoSEQ multiplex PCR. V and J calls and clone size are as listed in that table; D and trimming were resolved from the DNA. The sample shows 22,000 or so clones, about 90% of them seen only once. Per germline, CDR1 SGHTA and CDR2 FQGNSA. V was pared by 3 bases and J by 2 bases, with 12 bases of the junction left unmatched. The CDR3 is 18 amino acids. This TCR was recovered from a human donor in a cohort sampled during active COVID-19. Sequencing was carried out using peripheral blood. This chain uses TRBV7-2 with TRBJ2-7, with 11 bases that match TRBD2. The CDR3 nucleotides read TGTGCCAGCAGCTTCCAATCTAGCGGGGGGATTACGGCCTACGAGCAGTACTTC. It is translated as CASSFQSSGGITAYEQYF.